These T cell receptor beta chains were read from a single sample in a study of T cell changes during pregnancy in multiple sclerosis. Here immunoSEQ multiplex PCR was the method, and the copy in TCRdb shows in-frame clones only, minus some. The sample contains roughly 63,000 clones, about 92% of which appear only once. Here the sequenced sample was CD8+ T cells from peripheral blood mononuclear cells, taken in the second trimester of pregnancy. These receptors came from a female donor with multiple sclerosis, enrolled in a pregnancy study. Both conserved end residues are part of each CDR3. Fields, in order: D gene, J gene, clone size, V gene, CDR3 protein, CDR3 DNA. The D gene is left open where the match is weak. Clone size is given for some rows only: seen once, a few or many times, or a class if the clone is expanded.

d_gene: .; j_gene: TRBJ1-1; abundance: .; v_gene: TRBV29-1; CDR3aa: CSVGKASDSEAFF; CDR3nt: TGCAGCGTTGGGAAAGCCTCCGACAGTGAAGCTTTCTTT
d_gene: TRBD2; j_gene: TRBJ2-7; abundance: .; v_gene: TRBV27; CDR3aa: CASRLAGRDYF; CDR3nt: TGTGCCAGCAGACTAGCGGGACGAGACTACTTC
d_gene: TRBD2; j_gene: TRBJ2-1; abundance: .; v_gene: TRBV10-3; CDR3aa: CAISESMRGDSYNEQFF; CDR3nt: TGTGCCATCAGTGAGTCGATGCGGGGGGACTCCTACAATGAGCAGTTCTTC
d_gene: .; j_gene: TRBJ2-1; abundance: .; v_gene: TRBV4-1; CDR3aa: CASSQVRDSYNEQFF; CDR3nt: TGCGCCAGCAGCCAAGTCCGGGACTCCTACAATGAGCAGTTCTTC
d_gene: TRBD1; j_gene: TRBJ2-7; abundance: .; v_gene: TRBV5-1; CDR3aa: CASSPFPGQGIYEQYF; CDR3nt: TGCGCCAGCAGCCCGTTCCCTGGACAGGGAATCTACGAGCAGTACTTC
d_gene: .; j_gene: TRBJ2-1; abundance: .; v_gene: TRBV5-1; CDR3aa: CASSLALVWSSTHNEQFF; CDR3nt: TGCGCCAGCAGCTTGGCCTTAGTATGGTCCTCTACCCACAATGAGCAGTTCTTC
d_gene: .; j_gene: TRBJ2-7; abundance: .; v_gene: TRBV5-1; CDR3aa: CASSLRQGTSYEQYF; CDR3nt: TGCGCCAGCAGCTTGAGGCAGGGAACCTCCTACGAGCAGTACTTC
d_gene: .; j_gene: TRBJ1-5; abundance: .; v_gene: TRBV5-1; CDR3aa: CASSPTVDSNQPQHF; CDR3nt: TGCGCCAGCAGCCCGACAGTCGATAGCAATCAGCCCCAGCATTTT
d_gene: .; j_gene: TRBJ1-4; abundance: .; v_gene: TRBV7-9; CDR3aa: CASSFGPTKNEKLFF; CDR3nt: TGTGCCAGCAGCTTTGGGCCGACGAAGAATGAAAAACTGTTTTTT
d_gene: .; j_gene: TRBJ2-3; abundance: few; v_gene: TRBV7-9; CDR3aa: CASSPRGTDTQYF; CDR3nt: TGTGCCAGCAGCCCCCGGGGCACAGATACGCAGTATTTT
d_gene: TRBD1; j_gene: TRBJ2-3; abundance: .; v_gene: TRBV29-1; CDR3aa: CSGRTGRTDTQYF; CDR3nt: TGCAGCGGCAGGACAGGGCGCACAGATACGCAGTATTTT
d_gene: .; j_gene: TRBJ2-3; abundance: many; v_gene: TRBV5-1; CDR3aa: CASSLETDTDTQYF; CDR3nt: TGCGCCAGCAGCTTGGAGACAGACACAGATACGCAGTATTTT
d_gene: TRBD2; j_gene: TRBJ2-1; abundance: .; v_gene: TRBV6-5; CDR3aa: CASSYLAGGQNEQFF; CDR3nt: TGTGCCAGCAGTTACCTAGCGGGGGGGCAGAATGAGCAGTTCTTC
d_gene: TRBD2; j_gene: TRBJ2-3; abundance: .; v_gene: TRBV7-8; CDR3aa: CAGGVIASDTQYF; CDR3nt: TGTGCCGGGGGGGTAATAGCATCCGATACGCAGTATTTT
d_gene: TRBD1; j_gene: TRBJ1-1; abundance: .; v_gene: TRBV27; CDR3aa: CASSRQGYTEAFF; CDR3nt: TGTGCCAGCAGTCGACAGGGGTACACTGAAGCTTTCTTT
d_gene: TRBD2; j_gene: TRBJ2-1; abundance: .; v_gene: TRBV5-4; CDR3aa: CASSKTGTSRYNEQFF; CDR3nt: TGTGCCAGCAGCAAGACCGGGACTAGCCGCTACAATGAGCAGTTCTTC
d_gene: TRBD1; j_gene: TRBJ2-7; abundance: .; v_gene: TRBV7-2; CDR3aa: CASSLPGQGAYEQYF; CDR3nt: TGTGCCAGCAGCTTGCCGGGACAGGGGGCTTACGAGCAGTACTTC
d_gene: .; j_gene: TRBJ1-5; abundance: .; v_gene: TRBV28; CDR3aa: CASSLVRQNQPQHF; CDR3nt: TGTGCCAGCAGTTTGGTGCGGCAGAATCAGCCCCAGCATTTT
d_gene: .; j_gene: TRBJ2-7; abundance: .; v_gene: TRBV7-9; CDR3aa: CASTRRDSYEQYF; CDR3nt: TGTGCCAGCACCCGACGGGACTCCTACGAGCAGTACTTC
d_gene: TRBD1; j_gene: TRBJ1-2; abundance: .; v_gene: TRBV29-1; CDR3aa: CSVEGTGIYGYTF; CDR3nt: TGCAGCGTTGAAGGGACAGGGATCTATGGCTACACCTTC
d_gene: .; j_gene: TRBJ2-1; abundance: .; v_gene: TRBV5-5; CDR3aa: CASSLGGGATEQFF; CDR3nt: TGTGCCAGCAGCCTGGGGGGCGGCGCCACTGAGCAGTTCTTC
d_gene: TRBD2; j_gene: TRBJ2-5; abundance: .; v_gene: TRBV9; CDR3aa: CASSETSGGEETQYF; CDR3nt: TGTGCCAGCAGCGAGACTAGCGGGGGGGAAGAGACCCAGTACTTC
d_gene: .; j_gene: TRBJ2-5; abundance: once; v_gene: TRBV4-1; CDR3aa: CASSQDMGLGETQYF; CDR3nt: TGCGCCAGCAGCCAAGATATGGGACTGGGGGAGACCCAGTACTTC
d_gene: .; j_gene: TRBJ2-1; abundance: .; v_gene: TRBV7-6; CDR3aa: CASSLGGRGWNEQFF; CDR3nt: TGTGCCAGCAGCTTGGGGGGGAGGGGGTGGAATGAGCAGTTCTTC
d_gene: .; j_gene: TRBJ2-1; abundance: .; v_gene: TRBV15; CDR3aa: CATSRGANSNNEQFF; CDR3nt: TGTGCCACCAGCCGTGGGGCGAATTCTAATAATGAGCAGTTCTTC
d_gene: TRBD1; j_gene: TRBJ1-4; abundance: .; v_gene: TRBV9; CDR3aa: CASSVDGQGREKLFF; CDR3nt: TGTGCCAGCAGCGTAGACGGACAGGGGAGGGAAAAACTGTTTTTT
d_gene: TRBD1; j_gene: TRBJ1-1; abundance: .; v_gene: TRBV5-1; CDR3aa: CASSFLQGANTEAFF; CDR3nt: TGCGCCAGCAGCTTCTTACAGGGGGCTAACACTGAAGCTTTCTTT
d_gene: TRBD1; j_gene: TRBJ2-7; abundance: .; v_gene: TRBV28; CDR3aa: CASSLIQGSMYEQYF; CDR3nt: TGTGCCAGCAGTTTAATACAGGGGTCCATGTACGAGCAGTACTTC
d_gene: .; j_gene: TRBJ1-2; abundance: .; v_gene: TRBV2; CDR3aa: CASSEAGLNYGYTF; CDR3nt: TGTGCCAGCAGTGAAGCTGGACTTAACTATGGCTACACCTTC
d_gene: TRBD1; j_gene: TRBJ1-1; abundance: .; v_gene: TRBV15; CDR3aa: CATSSSPTGKAFF; CDR3nt: TGTGCCACCAGCAGCAGCCCGACAGGGAAAGCTTTCTTT
d_gene: .; j_gene: TRBJ2-7; abundance: .; v_gene: TRBV5-5; CDR3aa: CASSVGWQGLYEQYF; CDR3nt: TGTGCCAGCAGCGTGGGCTGGCAGGGCCTCTACGAGCAGTACTTC
d_gene: TRBD2; j_gene: TRBJ2-5; abundance: .; v_gene: TRBV6-5; CDR3aa: CASSSGAVQTQYF; CDR3nt: TGTGCCAGCAGTAGCGGGGCGGTGCAGACCCAGTACTTC
d_gene: .; j_gene: TRBJ2-1; abundance: once; v_gene: TRBV29-1; CDR3aa: CSVVQGPYNEQFF; CDR3nt: TGCAGCGTTGTACAGGGCCCCTACAATGAGCAGTTCTTC
d_gene: .; j_gene: TRBJ1-5; abundance: few; v_gene: TRBV27; CDR3aa: CASSRQGFGNQPQHF; CDR3nt: TGTGCCAGCAGTCGGCAGGGGTTCGGCAATCAGCCCCAGCATTTT
d_gene: .; j_gene: TRBJ2-1; abundance: .; v_gene: TRBV2; CDR3aa: CASSEGQEVGYNEQFF; CDR3nt: TGTGCCAGCAGTGAAGGACAGGAGGTTGGTTACAATGAGCAGTTCTTC
d_gene: TRBD1; j_gene: TRBJ1-4; abundance: .; v_gene: TRBV4-3; CDR3aa: CASSQDLSWQGDEKLFF; CDR3nt: TGCGCCAGCAGCCAAGATCTAAGTTGGCAGGGGGACGAAAAACTGTTTTTT
d_gene: TRBD2; j_gene: TRBJ2-7; abundance: .; v_gene: TRBV9; CDR3aa: CASSGSAGASYEQYF; CDR3nt: TGTGCCAGCAGTGGCTCAGCGGGAGCCTCCTACGAGCAGTACTTC
d_gene: TRBD1; j_gene: TRBJ2-7; abundance: .; v_gene: TRBV4-3; CDR3aa: CASSPRTGLSYEQYF; CDR3nt: TGCGCCAGCAGCCCTCGGACAGGCCTCTCCTACGAGCAGTACTTC
d_gene: .; j_gene: TRBJ1-1; abundance: .; v_gene: TRBV28; CDR3aa: CASTSPRTRGDTEAFF; CDR3nt: TGTGCCAGCACCTCGCCCCGCACCCGGGGGGACACTGAAGCTTTCTTT
d_gene: TRBD2; j_gene: TRBJ2-7; abundance: once; v_gene: TRBV9; CDR3aa: CASSVWGGDGEQYF; CDR3nt: TGTGCCAGCAGCGTATGGGGAGGGGATGGCGAGCAGTACTTC
d_gene: TRBD2; j_gene: TRBJ2-3; abundance: .; v_gene: TRBV4-1; CDR3aa: CASSRAGEDTQYF; CDR3nt: TGCGCCAGCAGCCGTGCGGGGGAAGATACGCAGTATTTT
d_gene: .; j_gene: TRBJ2-2; abundance: once; v_gene: TRBV9; CDR3aa: CASSVRWDGGLTLNTGELFF; CDR3nt: TGTGCCAGCAGCGTGAGATGGGACGGTGGACTAACCTTGAACACCGGGGAGCTGTTTTTT